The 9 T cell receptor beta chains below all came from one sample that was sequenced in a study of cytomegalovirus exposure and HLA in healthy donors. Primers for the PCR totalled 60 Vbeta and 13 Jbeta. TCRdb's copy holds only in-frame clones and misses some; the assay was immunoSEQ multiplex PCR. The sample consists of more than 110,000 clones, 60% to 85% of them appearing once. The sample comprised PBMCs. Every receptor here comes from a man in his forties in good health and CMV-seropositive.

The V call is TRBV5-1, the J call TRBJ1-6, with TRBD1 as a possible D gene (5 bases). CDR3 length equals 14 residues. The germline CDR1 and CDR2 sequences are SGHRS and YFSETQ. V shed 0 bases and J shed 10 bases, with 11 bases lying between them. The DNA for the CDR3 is TGCGCCAGCAGCTTGGAGGGGAACCGGTCACCCCTCCACTTT. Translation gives CASSLEGNRSPLHF.

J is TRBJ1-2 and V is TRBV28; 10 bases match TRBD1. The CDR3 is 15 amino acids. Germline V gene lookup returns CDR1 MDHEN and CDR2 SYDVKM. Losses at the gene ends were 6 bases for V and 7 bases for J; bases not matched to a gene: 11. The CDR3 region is CASRPQTGGGGGYTF. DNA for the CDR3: TGTGCCAGCAGACCTCAGACAGGGGGCGGGGGTGGCTACACCTTC.

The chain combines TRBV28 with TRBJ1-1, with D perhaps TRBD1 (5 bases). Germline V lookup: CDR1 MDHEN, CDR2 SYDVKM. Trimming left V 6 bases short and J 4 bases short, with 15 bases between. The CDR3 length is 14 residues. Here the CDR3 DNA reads TGTGCCAGCAGCCCTACTCAGGGAACCACTGAAGCTTTCTTT. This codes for CASSPTQGTTEAFF.

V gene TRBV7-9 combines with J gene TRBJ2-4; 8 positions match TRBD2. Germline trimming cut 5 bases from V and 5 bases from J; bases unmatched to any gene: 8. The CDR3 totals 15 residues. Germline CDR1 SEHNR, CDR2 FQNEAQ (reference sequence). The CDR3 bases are TGTGCCAGCAGCCCCCCGGGACTAGGAGAAAACATTCAGTACTTC. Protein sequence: CASSPPGLGENIQYF.

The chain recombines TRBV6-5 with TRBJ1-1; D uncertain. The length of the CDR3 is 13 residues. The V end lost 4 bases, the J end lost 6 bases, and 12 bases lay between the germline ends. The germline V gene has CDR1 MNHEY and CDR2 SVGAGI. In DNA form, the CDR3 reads TGTGCCAGCAGTTTACTCCAGGCTTCTGAAGCTTTCTTT. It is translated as CASSLLQASEAFF.

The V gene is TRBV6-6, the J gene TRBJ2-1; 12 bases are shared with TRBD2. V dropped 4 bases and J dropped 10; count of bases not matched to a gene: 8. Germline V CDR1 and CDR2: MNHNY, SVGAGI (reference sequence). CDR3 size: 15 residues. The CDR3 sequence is CASSSSSGGAMEQFF. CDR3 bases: TGTGCCAGCAGTTCCTCTAGCGGGGGGGCCATGGAGCAGTTCTTC.

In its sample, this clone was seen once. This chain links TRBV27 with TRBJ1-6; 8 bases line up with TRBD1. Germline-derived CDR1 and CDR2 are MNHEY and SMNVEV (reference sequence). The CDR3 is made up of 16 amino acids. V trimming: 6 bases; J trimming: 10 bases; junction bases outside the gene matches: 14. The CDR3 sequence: CASRQGVTQIWSPLHF. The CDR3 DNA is TGTGCCAGCAGACAGGGGGTTACCCAAATTTGGTCACCCCTCCACTTT.

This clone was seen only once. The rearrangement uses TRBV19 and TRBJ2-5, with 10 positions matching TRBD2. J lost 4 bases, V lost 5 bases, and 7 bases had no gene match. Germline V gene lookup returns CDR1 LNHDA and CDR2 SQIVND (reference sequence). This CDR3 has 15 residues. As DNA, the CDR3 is TGTGCCAGTAGTGAGAGCGGGGGGGCATTAGAGACCCAGTACTTC. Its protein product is CASSESGGALETQYF.

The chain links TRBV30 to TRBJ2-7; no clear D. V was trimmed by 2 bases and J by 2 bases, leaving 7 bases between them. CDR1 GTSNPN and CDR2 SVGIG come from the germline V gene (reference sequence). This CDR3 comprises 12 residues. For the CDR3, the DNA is TGTGCCTGGAGTCACAGAGCCTACGAGCAGTACTTC. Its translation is CAWSHRAYEQYF.